These 32 T cell receptor beta chains came from one sample sequenced in a study of cytomegalovirus exposure and HLA in healthy donors (dated by TCRdb to the late 2010s). Libraries came from the immunoSEQ multiplex PCR assay. TCRdb took over this immuneACCESS table, retaining in-frame rearrangements with V and J assigned. Such tables are incomplete; in checked studies, under half of the missing clones stem from an unresolved V gene, and the remainder is unexplained. For this sample there are some 240,000 clones; approximately 86% appear just once. The top ten hold around 1.2% of the sample. Specimen: PBMCs. The source is a woman younger than 45 in good health and CMV-seropositive.

V usage is TRBV6-1 and J usage is TRBJ2-7; TRBD2 might be the D (6 bases). The length of the CDR3 is 13 residues. Germline V lookup: CDR1 MNHNS, CDR2 SASEGT. Trimming left V 8 bases short and J 4 bases short, with 15 bases between. CDR3 coding DNA: TGTGCCAGCTTTGGAGGGCTCACTTACGAGCAGTACTTC. The encoded protein is CASFGGLTYEQYF.

This chain uses TRBV19 with TRBJ2-1, with D possibly TRBD2 on 5 matching bases. Germline V lookup: CDR1 LNHDA, CDR2 SQIVND (reference sequence). The CDR3 runs 14 residues. Between the trimmed V and J ends, which lost 0 bases and 8 bases, there was a span of 11 bases. The CDR3 nucleotides read TGTGCCAGTAGTATAGAACCTAGCCAGGATGAGCAGTTCTTC. Translation: CASSIEPSQDEQFF.

The chain joins TRBV19 to TRBJ1-4, with D tentatively TRBD1 (6 bases). The CDR3 is 16 amino acids. The germline V and J ends were trimmed by 7 bases and 0 bases, with 15 bases remaining between them. CDR1 and CDR2 from the germline V gene are LNHDA and SQIVND (reference sequence). The CDR3 loop is CASKEDSYATNEKLFF. CDR3 in DNA: TGTGCCAGTAAAGAGGACAGTTATGCAACTAATGAAAAACTGTTTTTT.

The V and J genes are TRBV30 and TRBJ2-5, with 14 bases identical to TRBD2. V lost 5 bases and J lost 6; bases outside the gene matches: 8. Germline V gene lookup returns CDR1 GTSNPN and CDR2 SVGIG (reference sequence). This CDR3 region has 15 residues. The CDR3, as DNA: TGTGCCTGGGCGGGACTAGCGGGAGCTGCAAAGACCCAGTACTTC. This translates into CAWAGLAGAAKTQYF.

This clone was detected a few times. This chain joins TRBV13 and TRBJ2-7, with 7 positions matching TRBD2. Germline V gene lookup returns CDR1 PRHDT and CDR2 FYEKMQ (reference sequence). Trimming removed 6 bases from V and 3 bases from J; junction bases left unmatched: 2. There are 12 residues in the CDR3. CDR3 coding DNA: TGTGCCAGCAGTGAGCGGGACTACGAGCAGTACTTC. It specifies CASSERDYEQYF.

The gene calls are TRBV19 and TRBJ1-3; 9 nucleotides line up with TRBD1. Germline V lookup: CDR1 LNHDA, CDR2 SQIVND (reference sequence). There are 17 residues in the CDR3. With V trimmed by 3 bases and J by 0 bases, 6 bases remained unmatched. CDR3 loop: CASSIWTGDASGNTIYF. The CDR3 nucleotides are TGTGCCAGTAGTATCTGGACAGGGGACGCCTCTGGAAACACCATATATTTT. Full variable domain (rest looked up from reference TRBV19 and TRBJ1-3): DGGITQSPKYLFRKEGQNVTLSCEQNLNHDAMYWYRQDPGQGLRLIYYSQIVNDFQKGDIAEGYSVSREKKESFPLTVTSAQKNPTAFYLCASSIWTGDASGNTIYFGEGSWLTVV.

The chain carries TRBV5-4 and TRBJ2-1; 9 bases agree with TRBD1. The V segment lost 4 bases and the J segment 7 bases; nucleotides outside the gene matches: 6. CDR3 size: 14 residues. CDR1 and CDR2 from the germline V gene are SGHNT and YYREEE (reference sequence). The DNA for the CDR3 is TGTGCCAGCAGCACAGGACAGGGGTTGAATGAGCAGTTCTTC. Encoded protein: CASSTGQGLNEQFF.

This sequence joins TRBV7-9 and TRBJ2-7, with TRBD2 as a possible D gene (5 bases). V was shortened by 3 bases and J by 7 bases, with 19 bases between the two germline ends. The CDR3 is made up of 15 amino acids. In germline, CDR1 is SEHNR, CDR2 FQNEAQ (reference sequence). This chain's CDR3 is CASSLAGSLEVEQYF. CDR3 nucleotides: TGTGCCAGCAGCTTGGCGGGCTCGTTAGAAGTAGAGCAGTACTTC.

The V and J genes are TRBV6-5 and TRBJ2-5; the D gene is possibly TRBD1 (8 bases). Germline CDR1 is MNHEY and CDR2 is SVGAGI. V was pared by 9 bases and J by 2 bases, with 13 bases between. This CDR3 comprises 13 residues. CDR3 amino acids: CASHRGGQETQYF. Here the CDR3 DNA reads TGTGCCAGTCACAGGGGGGGACAAGAGACCCAGTACTTC.

In DNA form, the CDR3 reads TGTGCCCATAGCGGGTACAATGAGCAGTTCTTC. This gives the protein CAHSGYNEQFF. The rearrangement links TRBV28 to TRBJ2-1, with TRBD2 identical over 7 bases. V dropped 11 bases and J dropped 4; count of bases not matched to a gene: 2. This CDR3 region has 11 residues. CDR1 and CDR2 (germline): MDHEN, SYDVKM.

The table lists this clone with a count of one. V is TRBV5-1 and J is TRBJ2-6; D remains unclear. CDR1 is SGHRS and CDR2 is YFSETQ in the germline V gene. V was clipped by 0 bases and J by 0 bases, with 4 bases between them. This CDR3 comprises 15 residues. DNA for the CDR3: TGCGCCAGCAGCTTGGAGCTCTCTGGGGCCAACGTCCTGACTTTC. Translating it yields CASSLELSGANVLTF.

This rearrangement joins TRBV5-4 to TRBJ2-3; D is undetermined. This CDR3 region has 15 residues. Trimming pared 0 bases from V and 2 bases from J, leaving 10 bases between. CDR1 and CDR2 (germline): SGHNT, YYREEE (reference sequence). The CDR3 coding sequence is TGTGCCAGCAGCTTGGGACTGACGAACACAGATACGCAGTATTTT. Its translation is CASSLGLTNTDTQYF.

Only one count was recorded for this clone. This chain joins TRBV28 and TRBJ1-5, with D possibly matching TRBD1 (5 bases). The CDR3 has 16 amino acids. V lost 7 bases, J lost 5 bases, and 21 bases lay in between. Germline V lookup: CDR1 MDHEN, CDR2 SYDVKM. The CDR3 spells CASTFSGALPDQPQHF. CDR3 nucleotides: TGTGCCAGCACCTTCAGTGGGGCCCTTCCGGATCAGCCCCAGCATTTT.

The rearrangement uses TRBV6-1 and TRBJ2-7; D not certain. Germline V CDR1 and CDR2: MNHNS, SASEGT. V was shortened by 5 bases and J by 3 bases, with 14 bases between the two germline ends. This CDR3 region has 14 residues. The CDR3: CASSSFATLYEQYF. The CDR3 DNA reads TGTGCCAGCAGTTCGTTCGCTACTCTCTACGAGCAGTACTTC.

This clone was counted once. The chain couples TRBV6-1 to TRBJ1-3; possibly TRBD1 for D (6 bases). CDR3 size: 15 residues. The V gene lost 2 bases and the J gene lost 2 bases, with 10 bases spanning the gap. CDR1 is MNHNS, CDR2 SASEGT, per germline. The CDR3 DNA sequence: TGTGCCAGCAGTGAACCCGGGACAACTGGAAACACCATATATTTT. This sequence encodes CASSEPGTTGNTIYF.

The chain is built from TRBV10-1 and TRBJ2-1; D ambiguous. Germline V lookup: CDR1 WNHNN, CDR2 SYGVQD (reference sequence). CDR3 length equals 14 residues. V lost 2 bases and J lost 0, with 5 bases in between. Written as DNA, the CDR3 is TGCGCCAGCAGTGAGATCGGCTCCTACAATGAGCAGTTCTTC. Translation: CASSEIGSYNEQFF.

This clone was observed once. The CDR3 spells CASSQDPGGREWETQYF. The CDR3 nucleotides are TGCGCCAGCAGCCAAGACCCGGGGGGGCGGGAGTGGGAGACCCAGTACTTC. The rearrangement links TRBV4-1 to TRBJ2-5; TRBD2 matches 8 bases. The germline V gene encodes CDR1 MGHRA and CDR2 YSYEKL. The V gene end was trimmed by 0 bases and the J gene end by 5 bases; junction bases not matched to a gene: 11. The CDR3 has 17 residues.

The rearrangement joins TRBV30 to TRBJ2-1; 10 bases match TRBD2. Germline-derived CDR1 and CDR2 are GTSNPN and SVGIG (reference sequence). The V gene end was trimmed by 3 bases and the J gene end by 4 bases; junction bases not matched to a gene: 9. The CDR3 has 16 residues. CDR3 DNA sequence: TGTGCCTGGAGAGCCGGACTAGCGGCCCGATACAATGAGCAGTTCTTC. Translated: CAWRAGLAARYNEQFF.

The chain couples TRBV7-8 to TRBJ2-3; D gene unclear. The CDR3 spans 15 residues. Per the germline V gene, CDR1 is SGHVS and CDR2 is FQNEAQ. Trimming left V 3 bases short and J 1 base short, with 11 bases between. As DNA, the CDR3 is TGTGCCAGCAGCTTGTGGCGGATTCGCACAGATACGCAGTATTTT. Its protein is CASSLWRIRTDTQYF.

The chain couples TRBV10-1 to TRBJ2-1; 8 bases match TRBD2. The CDR3 is made up of 14 amino acids. The V and J ends lost 5 bases and 8 bases, in that order; junction bases with no gene match: 8. Germline CDR1 is WNHNN and CDR2 is SYGVQD (reference sequence). CDR3 sequence reads: CASSPAGENDEQFF. The CDR3, as DNA: TGCGCCAGCAGTCCAGCGGGAGAAAATGATGAGCAGTTCTTC.

The chain joins TRBV10-1 to TRBJ2-1, with TRBD2 matching 11 bases. The CDR3 contains 14 residues. Trimming took 2 bases from V and 12 from J; bases not matched to a gene: 6. From germline, CDR1 is WNHNN and CDR2 SYGVQD (reference sequence). The CDR3 DNA sequence: TGCGCCAGCAGTGAGCCGCAGACTAGCGGGACGCAGTTCTTC. Encoded protein: CASSEPQTSGTQFF.

The genes are TRBV27 and TRBJ2-3; perhaps TRBD1 as D (6 bases). Germline V gene data show CDR1 as MNHEY and CDR2 as SMNVEV (reference sequence). The CDR3 has 16 residues. The V end lost 1 base, the J end lost 6 bases, and 17 bases lay between the germline ends. The CDR3 DNA is TGTGCCAGCAGTTTATTGAGCGGTGCGAGGGGGGATACGCAGTATTTT. As protein: CASSLLSGARGDTQYF.

The rearrangement joins TRBV5-1 to TRBJ1-3, with a weak D call TRBD1 (6 bases). The CDR3 is 15 residues long. V lost 4 bases to trimming and J lost 0 bases, with 11 bases between them. In germline, CDR1 is SGHRS, CDR2 YFSETQ. The CDR3 sequence is CASSDRPDSGNTIYF. CDR3 in DNA: TGCGCCAGCAGCGACAGGCCCGACTCTGGAAACACCATATATTTT.

V and J are TRBV11-2 and TRBJ1-1, with D uncertain. CDR1 is SGHAT and CDR2 is FQNNGV in the germline V gene. The CDR3 sequence is 14 residues long. V lost 6 bases to trimming and J lost 0 bases, with 11 bases between them. The CDR3 spells CASRGEYMNTEAFF. CDR3 DNA sequence: TGTGCCAGCAGGGGAGAGTACATGAACACTGAAGCTTTCTTT.

The V and J genes are TRBV6-5 and TRBJ2-7, with a possible D match to TRBD2 (6 bases). The germline gives CDR1 MNHEY, CDR2 SVGAGI. Trimming shortened V by 6 bases and J by 4 bases, and 19 bases separated the two germline ends. The length of the CDR3 is 15 residues. The DNA for the CDR3 is TGTGCCAGCAGAAGGTCGCGGGAAAGCCAGTACGAGCAGTACTTC. Translated, it gives CASRRSRESQYEQYF.

This clone has only one observation. V is TRBV13 and J is TRBJ2-5; 7 bases are a match to TRBD1. V lost 5 bases and J lost 7; bases outside the gene matches: 22. The CDR3 length is 18 residues. The germline CDR1 and CDR2 sequences are PRHDT and FYEKMQ (reference sequence). The CDR3 sequence: CASSPGTESFLPEGTQYF. CDR3 coding DNA: TGTGCCAGCAGCCCCGGGACAGAATCCTTCCTACCCGAGGGGACCCAGTACTTC.

The V call is TRBV28, the J call TRBJ2-7; D gene unclear. The germline gives CDR1 MDHEN, CDR2 SYDVKM. With 4 bases removed from V and 5 bases from J, the gap between germline ends came to 3 bases. The CDR3 has 10 amino acids. The CDR3 reads CASSSDEQYF. The CDR3 region has the DNA TGTGCCAGCAGTTCGGACGAGCAGTACTTC.

The V call is TRBV5-1, the J call TRBJ2-2; D remains ambiguous. The CDR3 has 13 residues. Deletions cut 0 bases from V and 5 bases from J, with 5 bases between. Per germline, CDR1 SGHRS and CDR2 YFSETQ. The chain's CDR3 is CASSLEHTGELFF. The CDR3, as DNA: TGCGCCAGCAGCTTGGAACATACCGGGGAGCTGTTTTTT.

CDR3 region: CAWGAGGAGNQPQHF. As DNA, the CDR3 is TGTGCCTGGGGTGCGGGGGGGGCGGGCAATCAGCCCCAGCATTTT. V gene TRBV30 combines with J gene TRBJ1-5, with D maybe TRBD1 (6 bases). The CDR3 runs 15 residues. CDR1 is GTSNPN and CDR2 is SVGIG in the germline V gene (reference sequence). Between the trimmed V and J ends, which lost 5 bases and 2 bases, there was a span of 16 bases.

This chain connects TRBV6-5 to TRBJ2-5; 8 nucleotides match TRBD2. This CDR3 comprises 16 residues. The trim removed 2 bases at V and 7 bases at J, leaving 12 bases unmatched. The V gene's germline CDR1 is MNHEY and CDR2 SVGAGI. The CDR3 region is CASSYGTRGSEVTQYF. As DNA, the CDR3 is TGTGCCAGCAGTTACGGGACTAGGGGATCCGAGGTGACCCAGTACTTC.

The chain is built from TRBV7-8 and TRBJ2-5; 7 bases map to TRBD2. J gave up 14 bases and V 1 base, and 4 bases lay outside the gene matches. The CDR3 has 11 amino acids. Looked up from germline, CDR1 is SGHVS and CDR2 is FQNEAQ. CDR3 coding DNA: TGTGCCAGCAGCTTAGATGGGGGGGACTACTTC. It codes for CASSLDGGDYF.

V is TRBV11-3 and J is TRBJ2-7; 8 bases match TRBD1. Trimming at V came to 8 bases and at J to 3 bases, leaving 0 bases not matched to a gene. This CDR3 spans 11 amino acids. Germline CDR1 SGHNT, CDR2 YENEEA. The CDR3 sequence is CASGQGYEQYF. CDR3 coding DNA: TGTGCCAGCGGACAGGGCTACGAGCAGTACTTC.